This T cell receptor beta chain originates from a study of OX40 agonist ivuxolimab in advanced cancers. Study details: A history of anti-PD-1, anti-PD-L1 or anti-CTLA-4 therapy was acceptable, and about 40% had some. Regarding the study as a whole: At 0.1 to 3.0 mg/kg, clonal expansion of CD4+ and CD8+ blood T cells had occurred by week 6.

A single count supports this clone. Its antigen is unidentified. Produced via immunoSEQ multiplex PCR; TCRdb's table is partial and in-frame only. The table has about 58,000 clones, more than 70% seen once. The V end lost 3 bases, the J end lost 5 bases, and 0 bases lay between the germline ends. CDR1 and CDR2 (germline): SGDLS, YYNGEE. This CDR3 comprises 10 residues. The source was CD4+ or CD8+ T cells sorted from blood, collected in a trial of the OX40 agonist ivuxolimab. The chain is built from TRBV9 and TRBJ1-3; D uncertain. The source is an adult with an advanced solid tumor such as melanoma, head and neck, liver or kidney cancer. The DNA of the CDR3 is TGTGCCAGCAGCGGAAACACCATATATTTT. Translated, it gives CASSGNTIYF.